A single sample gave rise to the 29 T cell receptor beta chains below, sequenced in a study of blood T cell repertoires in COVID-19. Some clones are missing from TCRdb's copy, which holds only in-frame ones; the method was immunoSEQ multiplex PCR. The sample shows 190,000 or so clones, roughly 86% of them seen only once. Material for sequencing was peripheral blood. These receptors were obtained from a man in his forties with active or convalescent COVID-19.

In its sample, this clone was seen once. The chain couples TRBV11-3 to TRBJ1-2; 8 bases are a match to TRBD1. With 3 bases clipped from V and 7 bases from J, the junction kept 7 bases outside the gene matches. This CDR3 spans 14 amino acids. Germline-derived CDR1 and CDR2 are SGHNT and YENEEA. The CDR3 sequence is CASSFGQGISGYTF. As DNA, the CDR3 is TGTGCCAGCAGCTTCGGACAGGGAATTTCTGGCTACACCTTC.

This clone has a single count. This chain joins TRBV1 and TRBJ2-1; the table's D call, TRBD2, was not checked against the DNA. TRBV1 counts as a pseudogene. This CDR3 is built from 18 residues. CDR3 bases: TGCACCAGCAGCCAAAGCTCTAGCGGGGGGGTTCTCTACAATGAGCAGTTCTTC. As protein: CTSSQSSSGGVLYNEQFF.

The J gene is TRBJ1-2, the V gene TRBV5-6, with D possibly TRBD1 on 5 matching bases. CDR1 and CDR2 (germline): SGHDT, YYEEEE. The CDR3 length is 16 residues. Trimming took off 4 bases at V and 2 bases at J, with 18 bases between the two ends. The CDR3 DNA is TGTGCCAGCAGCACCCCCTCTTTGACAGCAAACTATGGCTACACCTTC. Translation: CASSTPSLTANYGYTF.

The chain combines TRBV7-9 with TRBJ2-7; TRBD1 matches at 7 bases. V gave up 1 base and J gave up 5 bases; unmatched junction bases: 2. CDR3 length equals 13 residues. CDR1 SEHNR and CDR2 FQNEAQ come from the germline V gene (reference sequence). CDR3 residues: CASSLDRGDEQYF. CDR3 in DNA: TGTGCCAGCAGCTTAGACAGGGGCGACGAGCAGTACTTC.

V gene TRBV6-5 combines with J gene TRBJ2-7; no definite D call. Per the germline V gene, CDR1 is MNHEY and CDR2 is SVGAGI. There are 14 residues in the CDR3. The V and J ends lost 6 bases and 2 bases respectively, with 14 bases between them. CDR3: CASSYTTLPYEQYF. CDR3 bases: TGTGCCAGCAGCTACACGACACTTCCCTACGAGCAGTACTTC.

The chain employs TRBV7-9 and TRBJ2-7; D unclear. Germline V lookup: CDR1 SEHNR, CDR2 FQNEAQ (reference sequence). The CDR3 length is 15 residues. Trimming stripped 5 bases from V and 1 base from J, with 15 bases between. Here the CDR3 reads CASSPLGGSSYEQYF. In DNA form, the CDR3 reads TGTGCCAGCAGCCCCCTAGGTGGTAGTTCCTACGAGCAGTACTTC.

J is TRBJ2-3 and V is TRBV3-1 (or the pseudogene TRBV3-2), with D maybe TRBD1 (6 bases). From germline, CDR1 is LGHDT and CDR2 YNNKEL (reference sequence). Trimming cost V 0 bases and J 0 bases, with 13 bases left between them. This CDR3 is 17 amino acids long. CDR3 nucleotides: TGTGCCAGCAGCCAAGATCTGTCTGGACAGAGCACAGATACGCAGTATTTT. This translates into CASSQDLSGQSTDTQYF.

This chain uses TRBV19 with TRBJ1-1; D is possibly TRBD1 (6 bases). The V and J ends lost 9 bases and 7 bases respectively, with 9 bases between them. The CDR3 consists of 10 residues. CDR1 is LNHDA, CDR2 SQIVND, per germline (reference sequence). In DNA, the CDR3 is TGTGCCAGCCAACAGGGTGAAGCTTTCTTT. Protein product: CASQQGEAFF.

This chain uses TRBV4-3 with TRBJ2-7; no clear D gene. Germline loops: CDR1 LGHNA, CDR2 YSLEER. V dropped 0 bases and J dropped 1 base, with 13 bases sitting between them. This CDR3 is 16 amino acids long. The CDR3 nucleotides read TGCGCCAGCAGCCAAGAAAGTGAGGTCAGTTCCTACGAGCAGTACTTC. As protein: CASSQESEVSSYEQYF.

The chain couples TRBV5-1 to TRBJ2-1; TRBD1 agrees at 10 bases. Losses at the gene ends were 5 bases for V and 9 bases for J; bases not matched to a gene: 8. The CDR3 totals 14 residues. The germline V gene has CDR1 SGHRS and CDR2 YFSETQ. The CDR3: CASRPGTGEGEQFF. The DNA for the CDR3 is TGCGCCAGCAGGCCCGGGACAGGGGAAGGTGAGCAGTTCTTC.

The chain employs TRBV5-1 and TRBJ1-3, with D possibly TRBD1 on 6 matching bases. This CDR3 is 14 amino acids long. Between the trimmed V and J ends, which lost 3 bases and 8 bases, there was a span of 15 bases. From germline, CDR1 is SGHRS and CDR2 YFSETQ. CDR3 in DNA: TGCGCCAGCAGCTCGACAGGACCGGAGGACACCATATATTTT. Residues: CASSSTGPEDTIYF.

This chain's CDR3 is CATSRENRGGRETQYF. The CDR3 DNA sequence: TGTGCCACCAGCAGGGAAAATCGGGGGGGCCGAGAGACCCAGTACTTC. V gene TRBV15 combines with J gene TRBJ2-5; 8 nucleotides line up with TRBD2. CDR1 is LNHNV, CDR2 YYDKDF, per germline (reference sequence). The CDR3 contains 16 residues. J lost 4 bases, V lost 3 bases, and 10 bases had no gene match.

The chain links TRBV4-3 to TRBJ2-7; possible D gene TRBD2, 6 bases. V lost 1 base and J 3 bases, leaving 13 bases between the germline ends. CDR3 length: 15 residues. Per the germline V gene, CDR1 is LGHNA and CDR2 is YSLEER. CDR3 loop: CASSQVAGTYYEQYF. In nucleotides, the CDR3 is TGCGCCAGCAGCCAAGTCGCGGGGACCTACTACGAGCAGTACTTC.

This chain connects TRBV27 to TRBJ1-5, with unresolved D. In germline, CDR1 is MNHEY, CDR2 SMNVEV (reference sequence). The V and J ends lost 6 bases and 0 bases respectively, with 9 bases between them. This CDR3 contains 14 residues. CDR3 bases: TGTGCCAGCAGCCCCCAGTATAGCAATCAGCCCCAGCATTTT. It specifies CASSPQYSNQPQHF.

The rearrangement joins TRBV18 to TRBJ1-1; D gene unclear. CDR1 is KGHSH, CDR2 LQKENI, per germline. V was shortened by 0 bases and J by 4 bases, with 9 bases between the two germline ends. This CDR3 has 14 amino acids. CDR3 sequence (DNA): TGTGCCAGCTCACCACCGGGCAGATCCACTGAAGCTTTCTTT. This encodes CASSPPGRSTEAFF.

In nucleotides, the CDR3 is TGTGCCAGCAGCTCCTCCGGGACTAGGGCCAATGAGCAGTTCTTC. This gives the protein CASSSSGTRANEQFF. The chain uses TRBV5-5 and TRBJ2-1, with 8 bases identical to TRBD2. The CDR3 is 15 residues long. V trimming: 3 bases; J trimming: 6 bases; junction bases outside the gene matches: 8. Germline CDR1 SGHKS, CDR2 YYEKEE (reference sequence).

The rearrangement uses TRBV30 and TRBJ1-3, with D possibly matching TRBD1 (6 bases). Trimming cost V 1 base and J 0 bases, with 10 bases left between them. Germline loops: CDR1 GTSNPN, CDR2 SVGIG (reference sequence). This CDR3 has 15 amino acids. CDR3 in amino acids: CAWSGTALSGNTIYF. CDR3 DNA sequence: TGTGCCTGGAGTGGGACAGCCCTCTCTGGAAACACCATATATTTT.

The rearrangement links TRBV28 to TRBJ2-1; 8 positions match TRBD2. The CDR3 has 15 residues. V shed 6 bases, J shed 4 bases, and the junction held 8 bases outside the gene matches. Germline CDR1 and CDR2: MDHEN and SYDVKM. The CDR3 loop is CASSSAGGGYNEQFF. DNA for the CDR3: TGTGCCAGCAGCTCCGCGGGGGGTGGATACAATGAGCAGTTCTTC.

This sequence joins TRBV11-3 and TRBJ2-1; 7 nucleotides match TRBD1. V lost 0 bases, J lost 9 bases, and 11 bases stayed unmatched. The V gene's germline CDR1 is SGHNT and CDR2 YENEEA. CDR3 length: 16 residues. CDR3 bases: TGTGCCAGCAGCTTAGATGACAGGGCATCCCCGGGTGAGCAGTTCTTC. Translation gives CASSLDDRASPGEQFF.

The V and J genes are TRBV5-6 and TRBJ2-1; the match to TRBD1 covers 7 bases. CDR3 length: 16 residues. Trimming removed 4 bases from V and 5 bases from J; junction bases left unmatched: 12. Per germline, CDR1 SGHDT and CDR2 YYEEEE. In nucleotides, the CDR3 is TGTGCCAGCAGCAACAGTAGGGGGCCCTGGAACAATGAGCAGTTCTTC. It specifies CASSNSRGPWNNEQFF.

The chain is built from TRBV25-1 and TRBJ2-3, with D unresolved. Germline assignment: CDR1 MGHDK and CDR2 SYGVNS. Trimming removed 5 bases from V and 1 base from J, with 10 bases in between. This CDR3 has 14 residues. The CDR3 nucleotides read TGTGCCAGCAGTACCACGAAGCGCACAGATACGCAGTATTTT. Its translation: CASSTTKRTDTQYF. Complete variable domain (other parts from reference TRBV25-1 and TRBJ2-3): EADIYQTPRYLVIGTGKKITLECSQTMGHDKMYWYQQDPGMELHLIHYSYGVNSTEKGDLSSESTVSRIRTEHFPLTLESARPSHTSQYLCASSTTKRTDTQYFGPGTRLTVL.

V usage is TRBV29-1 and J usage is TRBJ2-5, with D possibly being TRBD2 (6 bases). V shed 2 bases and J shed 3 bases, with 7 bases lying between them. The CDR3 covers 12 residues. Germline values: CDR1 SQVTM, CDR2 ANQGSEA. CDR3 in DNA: TGCAGCGTTGAACCGGGGGAAGAGACCCAGTACTTC. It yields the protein CSVEPGEETQYF.

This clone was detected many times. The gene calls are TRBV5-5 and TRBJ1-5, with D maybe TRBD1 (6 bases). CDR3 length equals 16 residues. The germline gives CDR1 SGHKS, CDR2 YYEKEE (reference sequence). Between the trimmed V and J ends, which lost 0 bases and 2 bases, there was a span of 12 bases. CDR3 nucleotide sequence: TGTGCCAGCAGCTTGGCGTACAGGGCGGGCAATCAGCCCCAGCATTTT. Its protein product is CASSLAYRAGNQPQHF.

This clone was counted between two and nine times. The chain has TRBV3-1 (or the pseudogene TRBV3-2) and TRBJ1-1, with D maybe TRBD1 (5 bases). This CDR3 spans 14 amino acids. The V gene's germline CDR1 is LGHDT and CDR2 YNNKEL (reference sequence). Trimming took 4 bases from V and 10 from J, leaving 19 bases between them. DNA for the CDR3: TGTGCCAGCAGCCCCCCGGCAAGGGGCGATGTAGCTTTCTTT. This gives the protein CASSPPARGDVAFF.

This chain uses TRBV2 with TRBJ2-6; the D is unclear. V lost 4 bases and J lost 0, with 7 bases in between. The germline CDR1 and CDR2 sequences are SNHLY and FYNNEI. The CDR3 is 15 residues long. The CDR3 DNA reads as TGTGCCAGCAGTGTCGGGTTCTCTGGGGCCAACGTCCTGACTTTC. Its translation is CASSVGFSGANVLTF. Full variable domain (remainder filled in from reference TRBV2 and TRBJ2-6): EPEVTQTPSHQVTQMGQEVILRCVPISNHLYFYWYRQILGQKVEFLVSFYNNEISEKSEIFDDQFSVERPDGSNFTLKIRSTKLEDSAMYFCASSVGFSGANVLTFGAGSRLTVL.

Here the CDR3 reads CASSSGTDGSNEKLFF. CDR3 DNA: TGCGCCAGCAGCTCGGGGACAGATGGCTCGAATGAAAAACTGTTTTTT. The genes are TRBV5-1 and TRBJ1-4, with 7 bases matching TRBD1. Trimming at V came to 3 bases and at J to 5 bases, leaving 10 bases not matched to a gene. Per the germline V gene, CDR1 is SGHRS and CDR2 is YFSETQ. This CDR3 has 16 residues.

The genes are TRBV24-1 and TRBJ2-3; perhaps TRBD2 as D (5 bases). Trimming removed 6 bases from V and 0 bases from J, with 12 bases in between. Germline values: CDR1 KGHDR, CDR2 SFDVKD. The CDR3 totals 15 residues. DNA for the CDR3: TGTGCCACCAGTTCGGCCGGGGAAAGCACAGATACGCAGTATTTT. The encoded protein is CATSSAGESTDTQYF.

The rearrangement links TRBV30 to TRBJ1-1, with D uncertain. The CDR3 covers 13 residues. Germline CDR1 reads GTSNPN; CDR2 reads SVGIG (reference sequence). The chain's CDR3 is CAWGRRQNTEAFF. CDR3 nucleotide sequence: TGTGCTTGGGGTCGGCGGCAGAACACTGAAGCTTTCTTT.

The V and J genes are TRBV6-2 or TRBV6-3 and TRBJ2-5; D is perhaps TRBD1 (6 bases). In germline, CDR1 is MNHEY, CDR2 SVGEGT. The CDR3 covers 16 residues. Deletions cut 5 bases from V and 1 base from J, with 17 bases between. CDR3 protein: CASSPPLLGGQETQYF. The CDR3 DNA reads TGTGCCAGCAGTCCCCCCCTCCTAGGGGGCCAAGAGACCCAGTACTTC.